A single sample gave rise to the 29 T cell receptor beta chains below, sequenced in a study of T-cell reconstitution after alpha-beta-depleted transplantation in children. Unique molecular identifiers featured in how the TCRbeta library was prepared. TCRdb ran MiXCR on the PCR reads and lists one entry per CDR3 protein. The sample yields some 240,000 distinct CDR3 sequences, 9.7% seen once. This specimen consisted of PBMCs from the stem cell graft donor, obtained from the stem cell graft. All receptors come from a human donor who donated a stem cell graft to a child with SCID.

Comments on this clonotype: One base away lies a much larger clone, so this may be a sequencing read error. The genes are TRBV12-3 or TRBV12-4 and TRBJ1-1; D not certain. This CDR3 comprises 13 residues. The CDR3 protein is CTSSVAPRVPAFF. The CDR3 nucleotides read TGTACCAGCAGTGTGGCCCCTAGGGTACCGGCTTTCTTT.

This clonotype was counted ten times or more. The chain combines TRBV20-1 with TRBJ1-5; D is ambiguous. The CDR3 consists of 12 residues. V lost 1 base, J lost 5 bases, and 6 bases lay in between. Germline CDR1 is DFQATT and CDR2 is SNEGSKA (reference sequence). CDR3 in DNA: TGCAGTGCTAGAGGGGGTGATCAGCCCCAGCATTTT. Protein: CSARGGDQPQHF.

This clonotype was counted ten times or more. The V call is TRBV7-9, the J call TRBJ2-7; either TRBD1 or TRBD2 may supply D (5 bases each). The germline V gene has CDR1 SEHNR and CDR2 FQNEAQ (reference sequence). V was clipped by 5 bases and J by 10 bases, with 21 bases between them. This CDR3 has 14 amino acids. In nucleotides, the CDR3 is TGTGCCAGCAGCCCCCCGGGGCGCCAAAGGGGCCAGTACTTC. Translation: CASSPPGRQRGQYF.

This clonotype was seen ten or more times. V usage is TRBV20-1 and J usage is TRBJ1-2; no clear D gene. The CDR3 spans 13 residues. V was trimmed by 2 bases and J by 6 bases, leaving 13 bases between them. Germline-derived CDR1 and CDR2 are DFQATT and SNEGSKA (reference sequence). CDR3 bases: TGCAGTGCTAGAAGGTCGGGTACGGATGGCTACACCTTC. Its protein product is CSARRSGTDGYTF.

Ten or more counts support this clonotype. The chain couples TRBV12-3 or TRBV12-4 to TRBJ2-3; unclear D gene. The CDR3 covers 14 residues. The V gene lost 7 bases and the J gene lost 2 bases, with 13 bases spanning the gap. The CDR3 region has the DNA TGTGCCAGCACCACCCGGCCTGTCACAGATACGCAGTATTTT. Translation: CASTTRPVTDTQYF.

This clonotype was found many times. J is TRBJ2-7 and V is TRBV7-6, with 7 positions matching TRBD1. The length of the CDR3 is 15 residues. Germline V lookup: CDR1 SGHVS, CDR2 FNYEAQ. The V segment lost 3 bases and the J segment 0 bases; nucleotides outside the gene matches: 5. CDR3 bases: TGTGCCAGCAGCTTGGGACAGCAGGGCTCCTACGAGCAGTACTTC. This sequence encodes CASSLGQQGSYEQYF. The full variable domain, its missing parts supplied by reference TRBV7-6 and TRBJ2-7, is GAGVSQSPRYKVTKRGQDVALRCDPISGHVSLYWYRQALGQGPEFLTYFNYEAQQDKSGLPNDRFSAERPEGSISTLTIQRTEQRDSAMYRCASSLGQQGSYEQYFGPGTRLTVT.

The chain recombines TRBV6-2 or TRBV6-3 with TRBJ2-7; no clear D. Per germline, CDR1 MNHEY and CDR2 SVGEGT. The CDR3 is 12 residues long. V dropped 5 bases and J dropped 3 bases, with 8 bases sitting between them. The CDR3 sequence: CASSPPLYEQYF. The CDR3 nucleotides are TGTGCCAGCAGTCCTCCCCTCTACGAGCAGTACTTC.

There are many counts of this clonotype. The chain carries TRBV19 and TRBJ1-3; TRBD1 matches at 8 bases. With V trimmed by 8 bases and J by 3 bases, 9 bases remained unmatched. Germline V CDR1 and CDR2: LNHDA, SQIVND (reference sequence). The CDR3 totals 15 residues. The CDR3 region is CASLPDRVDGNTIYF. The CDR3, as DNA: TGTGCCAGTCTTCCGGACAGGGTGGATGGAAACACCATATATTTT. Using reference TRBV19 and TRBJ1-3 for the parts outside the CDR3, the full variable domain is DGGITQSPKYLFRKEGQNVTLSCEQNLNHDAMYWYRQDPGQGLRLIYYSQIVNDFQKGDIAEGYSVSREKKESFPLTVTSAQKNPTAFYLCASLPDRVDGNTIYFGEGSWLTVV.

This clonotype has ten or more counts. The chain recombines TRBV7-2 with TRBJ2-5, with D unclear. Per germline, CDR1 SGHTA and CDR2 FQGNSA. The CDR3 runs 14 residues. V lost 2 bases to trimming and J lost 4 bases, with 11 bases between them. The CDR3 protein is CASSLKGQRETQYF. The CDR3 region has the DNA TGTGCCAGCAGCTTAAAAGGGCAGAGAGAGACCCAGTACTTC.

This clonotype has only a few counts. This sequence joins TRBV7-9 and TRBJ2-2; no reliable D call. With 5 bases removed from V and 3 bases from J, the gap between germline ends came to 13 bases. CDR3 length equals 15 residues. Germline V lookup: CDR1 SEHNR, CDR2 FQNEAQ (reference sequence). CDR3 sequence reads: CASSPEMAYTGELFF. In nucleotides, the CDR3 is TGTGCCAGCAGCCCCGAGATGGCCTACACCGGGGAGCTGTTTTTT.

This clonotype was seen many times. The CDR3 DNA reads TGTGCCACCAGTGATCAGACGGATGGCGAAAAACTGTTTTTT. Translated: CATSDQTDGEKLFF. The gene calls are TRBV24-1 and TRBJ1-4, with D unresolved. The CDR3 sequence is 14 residues long. V lost 3 bases to trimming and J lost 8 bases, with 12 bases between them. The germline CDR1 and CDR2 sequences are KGHDR and SFDVKD.

Concerning this clonotype: A single base separates this from a much larger clone, so it may be a read error. The chain couples TRBV9 to TRBJ2-3, with D possibly TRBD2 on 6 matching bases. This CDR3 contains 13 residues. V lost 2 bases and J lost 8, with 12 bases in between. Germline V CDR1 and CDR2: SGDLS, YYNGEE. The CDR3, as DNA: TGTGCCAGCAGCGTTAGAGAGGGAGGTACGCAGTATTTT. This gives the protein CASSVREGGTQYF. Drawing the rest from reference TRBV9 and TRBJ2-3, the complete variable domain is DSGVTQTPKHLITATGQRVTLRCSPRSGDLSVYWYQQSLDQGLQFLIQYYNGEERAKGNILERFSAQQFPDLHSELNLSSLELGDSALYFCASSVREGGTQYFGPGTRLTVL.

Many counts were recorded for this clonotype. This sequence joins TRBV20-1 and TRBJ1-1; possible D gene TRBD1, 5 bases. CDR3 length: 13 residues. The ends were cut back, 1 base at V and 4 bases at J, with 10 bases in the middle. CDR1 and CDR2 from the germline V gene are DFQATT and SNEGSKA (reference sequence). The CDR3 DNA follows: TGCAGTGCTAGAGGACAGAAAAGCACTGAAGCTTTCTTT. Protein product: CSARGQKSTEAFF.

This clonotype has at least ten counts. V usage is TRBV7-2 and J usage is TRBJ2-1, with a tentative D call TRBD2 (6 bases). Germline V lookup: CDR1 SGHTA, CDR2 FQGNSA. This CDR3 spans 15 amino acids. Trimming cost V 6 bases and J 3 bases, with 15 bases left between them. CDR3 coding DNA: TGTGCCAGCAGGTCGTACGTGGGGGGCTACAATGAGCAGTTCTTC. Translating it yields CASRSYVGGYNEQFF.

This clonotype has ten or more counts. The gene calls are TRBV24-1 and TRBJ2-1; D perhaps matches TRBD1 (5 bases). There are 15 residues in the CDR3. Germline assignment: CDR1 KGHDR and CDR2 SFDVKD. With 1 base removed from V and 10 bases from J, the gap between germline ends came to 16 bases. The CDR3 here is CATSDFGDRSAEQFF. CDR3 sequence (DNA): TGTGCCACCAGTGATTTTGGAGACAGATCCGCCGAGCAGTTCTTC.

Points on this clonotype: One end of the junction fails to match germline, which may point to a read error. This sequence joins TRBV20-1 and TRBJ1-2; D unclear. There are 15 residues in the CDR3. The germline V gene has CDR1 DFQATT and CDR2 SNEGSKA (reference sequence). The CDR3 DNA reads TGCTGTGCTAGAGCCGCAAAGGGTCTGATCTATGGCTACACCTTC. It specifies CCARAAKGLIYGYTF.

V and J are TRBV7-9 and TRBJ2-3; D call uncertain. CDR1 and CDR2 from the germline V gene are SEHNR and FQNEAQ (reference sequence). The ends were cut back, 2 bases at V and 10 bases at J, with 7 bases in the middle. The CDR3 has 11 amino acids. The CDR3 DNA is TGTGCCAGCAGCTTAATAAGGCCGCAGTATTTT. Amino acid sequence: CASSLIRPQYF.

V and J are TRBV7-2 and TRBJ2-5, with D perhaps TRBD2 (5 bases). Trimming removed 3 bases at V and 4 bases at J, with 15 bases between. CDR3 length: 15 residues. Germline V gives CDR1 SGHTA, CDR2 FQGNSA. CDR3 DNA: TGTGCCAGCAGCTTTTACCCTGCCGGAGGAGAGACCCAGTACTTC. Protein product: CASSFYPAGGETQYF.

This clonotype was seen ten or more times. The chain is built from TRBV7-2 and TRBJ2-3; tentatively, D is TRBD2 (6 bases). Germline lookup yields CDR1 SGHTA and CDR2 FQGNSA. CDR3 length: 15 residues. V gave up 2 bases and J gave up 0 bases, with 9 bases separating them. The DNA for the CDR3 is TGTGCCAGCAGCTTAAAAGCGGGTAGCACAGATACGCAGTATTTT. Its translation: CASSLKAGSTDTQYF.

This clonotype was seen repeatedly, ten times or more. This sequence joins TRBV27 and TRBJ1-4, with TRBD1 matching over 8 bases. Germline CDR1 MNHEY, CDR2 SMNVEV (reference sequence). The CDR3 is made up of 13 amino acids. With 5 bases clipped from V and 8 bases from J, the junction kept 4 bases outside the gene matches. The CDR3 here is CASSTGGGEKLFF. CDR3 DNA: TGTGCCAGCAGTACAGGGGGTGGAGAAAAACTGTTTTTT.

The sample holds many counts of this clonotype. Here the CDR3 DNA reads TGTGCCAGCAAAGGGACGGTCTCCTACGAGCAGTACTTC. Translating gives CASKGTVSYEQYF. The rearrangement uses TRBV7-9 and TRBJ2-7; D is perhaps TRBD1 or TRBD2 (5 bases each). The CDR3 has 13 amino acids. Per the germline V gene, CDR1 is SEHNR and CDR2 is FQNEAQ (reference sequence). V dropped 7 bases and J dropped 0 bases, with 10 bases sitting between them.

This clonotype was counted at least ten times. The chain couples TRBV27 to TRBJ1-5; tentatively, D is TRBD1 (6 bases). CDR3 length equals 15 residues. V lost 5 bases and J 0 bases, leaving 11 bases between the germline ends. Looked up from germline, CDR1 is MNHEY and CDR2 is SMNVEV (reference sequence). Here the CDR3 DNA reads TGTGCCAGCAGTCTATACAGGGATAGCAATCAGCCCCAGCATTTT. This translates into CASSLYRDSNQPQHF.

This clonotype was recorded many times. The J gene is TRBJ2-7, the V gene TRBV27; TRBD1 agrees at 8 bases. Germline V CDR1 and CDR2: MNHEY, SMNVEV (reference sequence). The CDR3 runs to 16 residues. V was pared by 2 bases and J by 2 bases, with 8 bases of the junction left unmatched. The CDR3 spells CASSLKGGQAPYEQYF. As DNA, the CDR3 is TGTGCCAGCAGTTTAAAAGGGGGACAGGCCCCCTACGAGCAGTACTTC.

The sample holds many counts of this clonotype. The rearrangement joins TRBV5-1 to TRBJ1-5; D uncertain. CDR3 size: 13 residues. Germline CDR1 reads SGHRS; CDR2 reads YFSETQ. V dropped 1 base and J dropped 5 bases, with 7 bases sitting between them. The CDR3 nucleotides are TGCGCCAGCAGCTTGACTGCCGATCAGCCCCAGCATTTT. Translation gives CASSLTADQPQHF. Combining the CDR3 with reference TRBV5-1 and TRBJ1-5 gives the whole variable domain KAGVTQTPRYLIKTRGQQVTLSCSPISGHRSVSWYQQTPGQGLQFLFEYFSETQRNKGNFPGRFSGRQFSNSRSEMNVSTLELGDSALYLCASSLTADQPQHFGDGTRLSIL.

At least ten counts were recorded for this clonotype. V and J are TRBV5-1 and TRBJ2-1, with 12 bases matching TRBD2. The germline V gene has CDR1 SGHRS and CDR2 YFSETQ. J was trimmed by 9 bases and V by 4 bases; bases with no gene match: 8. CDR3 length: 15 residues. In DNA, the CDR3 is TGCGCCAGCAGCGGGAATCCTAGCGGGGGGGCTGAGCAGTTCTTC. This sequence encodes CASSGNPSGGAEQFF.

The J gene is TRBJ1-2, the V gene TRBV5-6; D remains ambiguous. Germline V lookup: CDR1 SGHDT, CDR2 YYEEEE. The CDR3 is 15 amino acids. V dropped 4 bases and J dropped 8 bases, with 21 bases sitting between them. CDR3 in DNA: TGTGCCAGCAGCCTGATTCCGCACGGGAAGCGCGGCTACACCTTC. It codes for CASSLIPHGKRGYTF. Variable domain in full (rest from reference TRBV5-6 and TRBJ1-2): DAGVTQSPTHLIKTRGQQVTLRCSPKSGHDTVSWYQQALGQGPQFIFQYYEEEERQRGNFPDRFSGHQFPNYSSELNVNALLLGDSALYLCASSLIPHGKRGYTFGSGTRLTVV.

This clonotype was detected only a few times. This chain links TRBV25-1 with TRBJ2-6; TRBD1 or TRBD2 may be the D gene (5 bases each). V lost 4 bases, J lost 0 bases, and 7 bases lay in between. The CDR3 is 15 amino acids. Germline assignment: CDR1 MGHDK and CDR2 SYGVNS. CDR3 amino acids: CASSGGTSGANVLTF. CDR3 DNA sequence: TGTGCCAGCAGTGGGGGGACCTCTGGGGCCAACGTCCTGACTTTC.

This clonotype was seen many times. The chain links TRBV5-1 to TRBJ2-3; no clear D gene. The CDR3 loop spans 13 amino acids. The germline V gene encodes CDR1 SGHRS and CDR2 YFSETQ. The V end lost 1 base, the J end lost 6 bases, and 9 bases lay between the germline ends. For the CDR3, the DNA is TGCGCCAGCAGCTTGCCCCTTTGGGATACGCAGTATTTT. This encodes CASSLPLWDTQYF.

This clonotype was seen many times. The gene calls are TRBV19 and TRBJ1-5, with D possibly TRBD1 on 6 matching bases. The CDR3 runs to 15 residues. Germline lookup yields CDR1 LNHDA and CDR2 SQIVND (reference sequence). Trimming stripped 5 bases from V and 0 bases from J, with 11 bases between. The CDR3 DNA reads TGTGCCAGTAGTTATGGGGGGCATAGCAATCAGCCCCAGCATTTT. Translated: CASSYGGHSNQPQHF.